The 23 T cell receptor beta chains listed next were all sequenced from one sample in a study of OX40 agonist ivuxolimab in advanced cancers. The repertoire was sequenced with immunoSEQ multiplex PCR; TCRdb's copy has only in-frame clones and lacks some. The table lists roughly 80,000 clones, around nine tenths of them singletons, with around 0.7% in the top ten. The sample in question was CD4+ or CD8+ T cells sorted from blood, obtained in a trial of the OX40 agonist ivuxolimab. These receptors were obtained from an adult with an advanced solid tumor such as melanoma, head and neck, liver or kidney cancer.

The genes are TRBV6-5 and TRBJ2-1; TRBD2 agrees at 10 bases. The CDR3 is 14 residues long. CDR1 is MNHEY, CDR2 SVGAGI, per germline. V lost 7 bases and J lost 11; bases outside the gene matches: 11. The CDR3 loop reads CASTSGSFRAKQFF. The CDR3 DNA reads TGTGCCAGCACTAGCGGGAGCTTTCGGGCTAAGCAGTTCTTC.

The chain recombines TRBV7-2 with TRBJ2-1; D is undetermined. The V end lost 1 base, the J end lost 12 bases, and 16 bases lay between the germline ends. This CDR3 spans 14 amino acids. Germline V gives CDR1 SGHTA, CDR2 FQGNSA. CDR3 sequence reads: CASSLVPFQSGQFF. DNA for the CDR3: TGTGCCAGCAGCTTAGTTCCCTTCCAATCAGGGCAGTTCTTC. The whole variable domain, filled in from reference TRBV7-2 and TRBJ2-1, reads GAGVSQSPSNKVTEKGKDVELRCDPISGHTALYWYRQSLGQGLEFLIYFQGNSAPDKSGLPSDRFSAERTGGSVSTLTIQRTQQEDSAVYLCASSLVPFQSGQFFGPGTRLTVL.

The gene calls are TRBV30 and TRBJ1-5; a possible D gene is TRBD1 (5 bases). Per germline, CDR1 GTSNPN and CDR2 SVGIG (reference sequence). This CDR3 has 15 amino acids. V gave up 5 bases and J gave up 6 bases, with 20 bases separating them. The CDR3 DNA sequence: TGTGCCTGGTCATTTGGGACCTTGGTGGGTCAGCCCCAGCATTTT. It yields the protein CAWSFGTLVGQPQHF.

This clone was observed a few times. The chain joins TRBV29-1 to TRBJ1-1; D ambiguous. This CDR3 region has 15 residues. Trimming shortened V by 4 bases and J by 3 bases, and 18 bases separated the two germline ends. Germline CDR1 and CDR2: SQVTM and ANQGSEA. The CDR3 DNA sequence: TGCAGCGTTGCAAGGTCATTGACCCGAGACACTGAAGCTTTCTTT. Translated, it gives CSVARSLTRDTEAFF. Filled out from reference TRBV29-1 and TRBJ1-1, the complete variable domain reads SAVISQKPSRDICQRGTSLTIQCQVDSQVTMMFWYRQQPGQSLTLIATANQGSEATYESGFVIDKFPISRPNLTFSTLTVSNMSPEDSSIYLCSVARSLTRDTEAFFGQGTRLTVV.

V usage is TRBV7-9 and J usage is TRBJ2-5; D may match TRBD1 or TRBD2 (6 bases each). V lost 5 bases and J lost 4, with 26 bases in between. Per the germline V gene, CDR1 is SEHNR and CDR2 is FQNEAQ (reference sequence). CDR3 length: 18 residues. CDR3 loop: CASSKQGWRERGPETQYF. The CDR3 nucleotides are TGTGCCAGCAGCAAACAGGGTTGGAGGGAGAGGGGTCCAGAGACCCAGTACTTC.

The CDR3 region has the DNA TGTGCCAGCAGCCAAGAACTTTCCGGGGACAGGGGCGAAAAACTGTTTTTT. This translates into CASSQELSGDRGEKLFF. This chain joins TRBV4-2 and TRBJ1-4; TRBD1 matches 10 bases. With V trimmed by 0 bases and J by 8 bases, 9 bases remained unmatched. The CDR3 is 17 residues long. Germline V lookup: CDR1 LGHNA, CDR2 YNFKEQ.

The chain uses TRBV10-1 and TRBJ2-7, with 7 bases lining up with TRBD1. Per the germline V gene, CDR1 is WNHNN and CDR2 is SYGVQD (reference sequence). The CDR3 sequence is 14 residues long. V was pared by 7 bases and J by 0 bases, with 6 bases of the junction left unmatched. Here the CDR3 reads CASKDRRSSYEQYF. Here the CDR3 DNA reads TGCGCCAGCAAGGACAGGCGGAGCTCCTACGAGCAGTACTTC.

The CDR3 coding sequence is TGTGCCAGCACCCCGGACAGTATCAATGAGCAGTTCTTC. Protein: CASTPDSINEQFF. V and J are TRBV6-1 and TRBJ2-1, with D perhaps matching TRBD1 (6 bases). V was trimmed by 7 bases and J by 6 bases, leaving 13 bases between them. CDR3 size: 13 residues. Germline V lookup: CDR1 MNHNS, CDR2 SASEGT.

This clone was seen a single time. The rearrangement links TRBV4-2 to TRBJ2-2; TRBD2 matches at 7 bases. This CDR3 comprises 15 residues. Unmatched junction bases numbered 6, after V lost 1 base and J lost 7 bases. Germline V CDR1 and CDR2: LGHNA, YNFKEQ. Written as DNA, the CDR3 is TGTGCCAGCAGCCAAGGGGGGAGGGCCGACGGGGAGCTGTTTTTT. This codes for CASSQGGRADGELFF.

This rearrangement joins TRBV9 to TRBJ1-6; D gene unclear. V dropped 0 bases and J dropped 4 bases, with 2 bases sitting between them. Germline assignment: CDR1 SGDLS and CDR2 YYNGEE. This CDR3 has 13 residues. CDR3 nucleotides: TGTGCCAGCAGCGTAGTGTATAATTCACCCCTCCACTTT. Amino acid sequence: CASSVVYNSPLHF.

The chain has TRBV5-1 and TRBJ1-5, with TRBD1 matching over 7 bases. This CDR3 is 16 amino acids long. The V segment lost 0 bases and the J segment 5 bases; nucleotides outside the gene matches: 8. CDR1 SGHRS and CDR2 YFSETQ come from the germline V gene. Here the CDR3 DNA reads TGCGCCAGCAGCTTGGAGGCAGGGGGGCCTCATCAGCCCCAGCATTTT. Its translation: CASSLEAGGPHQPQHF.

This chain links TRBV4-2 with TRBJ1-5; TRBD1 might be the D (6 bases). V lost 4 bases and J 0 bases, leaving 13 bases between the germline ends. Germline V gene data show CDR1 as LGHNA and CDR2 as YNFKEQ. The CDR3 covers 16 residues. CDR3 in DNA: TGTGCCAGCAGCCCATCTGGGGGCTATAGCAATCAGCCCCAGCATTTT. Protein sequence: CASSPSGGYSNQPQHF.

The CDR3 bases are TGTGCCAGTAGTCAGGTAATGGGCTACAATGAGCAGTTCTTC. This translates into CASSQVMGYNEQFF. V and J are TRBV19 and TRBJ2-1; D remains unclear. CDR3 length: 14 amino acids. V was shortened by 5 bases and J by 3 bases, with 11 bases between the two germline ends. Germline CDR1 reads LNHDA; CDR2 reads SQIVND (reference sequence).

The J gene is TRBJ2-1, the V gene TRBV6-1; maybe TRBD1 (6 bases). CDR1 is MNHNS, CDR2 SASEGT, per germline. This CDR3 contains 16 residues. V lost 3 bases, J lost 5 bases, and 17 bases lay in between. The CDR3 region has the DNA TGTGCCAGCAGTGAGTGGCCGCCGTCAGGGGACAATGAGCAGTTCTTC. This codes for CASSEWPPSGDNEQFF.

The DNA for the CDR3 is TGCGCCAGCAGCCCGGGGACTGGGACAGATACGCAGTATTTT. This codes for CASSPGTGTDTQYF. This rearrangement joins TRBV5-1 to TRBJ2-3; D is possibly TRBD2 (6 bases). The CDR3 runs 14 residues. Germline V gene data show CDR1 as SGHRS and CDR2 as YFSETQ. Trimming pared 4 bases from V and 3 bases from J, leaving 12 bases between.

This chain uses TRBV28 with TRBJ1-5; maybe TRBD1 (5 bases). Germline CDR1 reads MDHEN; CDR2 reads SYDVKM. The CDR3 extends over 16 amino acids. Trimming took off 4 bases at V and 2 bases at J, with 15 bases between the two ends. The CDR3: CASSSGSSSGNQPQHF. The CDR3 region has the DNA TGTGCCAGCAGTTCAGGGTCTAGTTCTGGCAATCAGCCCCAGCATTTT.

CDR3 nucleotide sequence: TGCGCCAGCAGTATAAGCGGGAGGGGTCCAGATACGCAGTATTTT. It codes for CASSISGRGPDTQYF. The chain recombines TRBV5-1 with TRBJ2-3; 10 bases agree with TRBD2. CDR1 is SGHRS and CDR2 is YFSETQ in the germline V gene. This CDR3 is built from 15 residues. V lost 5 bases to trimming and J lost 4 bases; unmatched junction nucleotides: 7.

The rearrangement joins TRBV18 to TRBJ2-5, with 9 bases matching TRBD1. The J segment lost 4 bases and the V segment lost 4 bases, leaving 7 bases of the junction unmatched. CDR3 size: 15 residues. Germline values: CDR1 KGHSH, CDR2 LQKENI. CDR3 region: CASSHGQGMRETQYF. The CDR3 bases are TGTGCCAGCTCACACGGACAGGGGATGAGAGAGACCCAGTACTTC.

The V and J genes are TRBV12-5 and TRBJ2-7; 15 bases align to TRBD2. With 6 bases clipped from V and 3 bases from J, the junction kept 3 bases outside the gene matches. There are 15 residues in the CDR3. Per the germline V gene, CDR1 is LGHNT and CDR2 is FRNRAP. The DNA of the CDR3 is TGTGCTAGTGGCCCGGGACTAGCGGGGGGCTACGAGCAGTACTTC. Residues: CASGPGLAGGYEQYF.

CDR3 protein: CASSYSTTSRNEQFF. In nucleotides, the CDR3 is TGTGCCAGCAGTTACTCAACCACTAGCAGGAATGAGCAGTTCTTC. The chain recombines TRBV6-5 with TRBJ2-1; D is perhaps TRBD2 (6 bases). The germline V gene encodes CDR1 MNHEY and CDR2 SVGAGI. The CDR3 contains 15 residues. The V end lost 0 bases, the J end lost 7 bases, and 13 bases lay between the germline ends.

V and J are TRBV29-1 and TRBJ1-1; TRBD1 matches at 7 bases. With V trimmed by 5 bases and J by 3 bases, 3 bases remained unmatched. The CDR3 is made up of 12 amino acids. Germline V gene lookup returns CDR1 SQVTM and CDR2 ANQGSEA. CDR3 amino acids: CSVQTGDTEAFF. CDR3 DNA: TGCAGCGTTCAAACAGGGGACACTGAAGCTTTCTTT. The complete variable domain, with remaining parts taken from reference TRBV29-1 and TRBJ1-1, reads SAVISQKPSRDICQRGTSLTIQCQVDSQVTMMFWYRQQPGQSLTLIATANQGSEATYESGFVIDKFPISRPNLTFSTLTVSNMSPEDSSIYLCSVQTGDTEAFFGQGTRLTVV.

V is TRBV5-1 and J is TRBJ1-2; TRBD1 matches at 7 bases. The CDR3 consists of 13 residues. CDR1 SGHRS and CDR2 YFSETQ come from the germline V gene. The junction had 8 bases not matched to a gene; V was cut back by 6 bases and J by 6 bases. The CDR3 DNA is TGCGCCAGCAATACAGGGGACTTGGATGGCTACACCTTC. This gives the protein CASNTGDLDGYTF.

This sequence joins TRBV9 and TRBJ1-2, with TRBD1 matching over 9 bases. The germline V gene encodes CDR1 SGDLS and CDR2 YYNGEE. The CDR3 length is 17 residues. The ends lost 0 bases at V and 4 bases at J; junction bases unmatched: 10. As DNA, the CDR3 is TGTGCCAGCAGCGTAGCTCCACAGGGGGCAGGCGGCTATGGCTACACCTTC. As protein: CASSVAPQGAGGYGYTF.